Sequencing of this T cell receptor delta chain was carried out in a study of Vδ1+ human thymocytes. This clone has more than one count but fewer than ten. The antigen remains unidentified. V was pared by 4 bases and J by 6 bases, with 24 bases between. The CDR3 sequence is 17 residues long. Germline CDR1 TSWWSYY, CDR2 QGS. Sequences come from RNA converted to cDNA by reverse transcription. CDR3 amplicons came from multiplex PCR with pooled V-gene forward and constant-region reverse primers. TCRdb reanalyzed the multiplex PCR reads using CATT. The data contain about 58,000 delta-chain clones, less than 15% of them singletons. The study's findings and limits: About 20% of thymic delta-chain sequences were Vdelta2, with few Vdelta3, unlike blood Vdelta1+ controls. Thymic TRG and TRD repertoires appeared highly polyclonal.

The sorted cells were CD3+ Vdelta1+ Vdelta2- thymocytes from alphabeta-depleted thymus. Vdelta1+ thymocyte sorts reached between roughly 98% and 99.6% purity. Sequencing was carried out using Vdelta1+ gamma-delta thymocytes from the thymus. Subset described: FACS-sorted CD3+ TCRalphabeta- TCRVdelta1+ TCRVdelta2- thymocytes. The TCR originated in a girl under three years old who had congenital heart surgery. The chain has TRDV1 and TRDJ1, with a possible D match to TRDD1 (5 bases). The CDR3 here is CALGVTLGHIEINKLIF. DNA for the CDR3: TGTGCTCTTGGGGTGACACTCGGGCACATCGAAATTAATAAACTCATCTTT.